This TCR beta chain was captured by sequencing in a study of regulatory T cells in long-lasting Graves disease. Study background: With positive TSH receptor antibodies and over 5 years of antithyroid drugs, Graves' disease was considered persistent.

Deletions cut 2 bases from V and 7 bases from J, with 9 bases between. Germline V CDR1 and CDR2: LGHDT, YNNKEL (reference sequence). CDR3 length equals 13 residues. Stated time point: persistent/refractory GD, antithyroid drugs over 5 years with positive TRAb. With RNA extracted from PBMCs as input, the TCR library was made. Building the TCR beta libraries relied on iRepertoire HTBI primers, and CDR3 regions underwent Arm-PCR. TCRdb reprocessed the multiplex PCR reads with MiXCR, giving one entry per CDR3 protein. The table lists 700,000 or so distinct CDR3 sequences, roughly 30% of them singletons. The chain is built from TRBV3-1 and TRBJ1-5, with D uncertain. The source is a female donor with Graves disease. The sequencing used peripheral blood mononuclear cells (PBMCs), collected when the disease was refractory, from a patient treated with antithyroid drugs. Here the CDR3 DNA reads TGTGCCAGCAGCCAAAGGGCCGGGCAGCCCCAGCATTTT. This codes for CASSQRAGQPQHF. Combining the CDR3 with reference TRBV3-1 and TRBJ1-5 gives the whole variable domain DTAVSQTPKYLVTQMGNDKSIKCEQNLGHDTMYWYKQDSKKFLKIMFSYNNKELIINETVPNRFSPKSPDKAHLNLHINSLELGDSAVYFCASSQRAGQPQHFGDGTRLSIL.